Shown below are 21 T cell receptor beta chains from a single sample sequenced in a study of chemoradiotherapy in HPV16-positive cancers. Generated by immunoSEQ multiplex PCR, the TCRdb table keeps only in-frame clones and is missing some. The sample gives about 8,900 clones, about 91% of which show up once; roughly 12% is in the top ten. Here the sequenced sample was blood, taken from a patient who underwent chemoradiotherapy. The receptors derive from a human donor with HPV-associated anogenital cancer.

CDR3 sequence: CASSFRTGADSPLHF. In DNA form, the CDR3 reads TGTGCCAGCAGTTTTCGGACAGGGGCGGATTCACCCCTCCACTTT. V is TRBV27 and J is TRBJ1-6; 9 bases line up with TRBD1. V lost 3 bases to trimming and J lost 8 bases; unmatched junction nucleotides: 5. Per germline, CDR1 MNHEY and CDR2 SMNVEV (reference sequence). This CDR3 has 15 residues.

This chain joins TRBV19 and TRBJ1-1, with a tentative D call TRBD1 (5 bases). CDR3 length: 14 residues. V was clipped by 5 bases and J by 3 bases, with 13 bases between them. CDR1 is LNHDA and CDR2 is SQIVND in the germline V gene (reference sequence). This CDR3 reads CASSAGTYHTEAFF. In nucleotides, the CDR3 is TGTGCCAGTAGTGCCGGGACTTACCACACTGAAGCTTTCTTT. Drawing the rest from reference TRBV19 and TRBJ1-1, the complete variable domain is DGGITQSPKYLFRKEGQNVTLSCEQNLNHDAMYWYRQDPGQGLRLIYYSQIVNDFQKGDIAEGYSVSREKKESFPLTVTSAQKNPTAFYLCASSAGTYHTEAFFGQGTRLTVV.

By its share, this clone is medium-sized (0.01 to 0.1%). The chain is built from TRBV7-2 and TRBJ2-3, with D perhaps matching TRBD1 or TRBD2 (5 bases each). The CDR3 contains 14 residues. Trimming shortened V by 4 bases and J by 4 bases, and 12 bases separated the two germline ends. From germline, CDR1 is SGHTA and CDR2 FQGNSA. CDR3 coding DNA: TGTGCCAGCAGCTCGGAGTGGGGGTCAGATACGCAGTATTTT. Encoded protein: CASSSEWGSDTQYF.

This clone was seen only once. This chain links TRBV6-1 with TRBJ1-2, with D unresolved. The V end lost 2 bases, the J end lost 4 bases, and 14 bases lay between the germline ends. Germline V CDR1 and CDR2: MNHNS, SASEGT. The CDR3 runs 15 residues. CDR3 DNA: TGTGCCAGCAGTGAAAGGTCCGGGCGAGTCTATGGCTACACCTTC. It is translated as CASSERSGRVYGYTF.

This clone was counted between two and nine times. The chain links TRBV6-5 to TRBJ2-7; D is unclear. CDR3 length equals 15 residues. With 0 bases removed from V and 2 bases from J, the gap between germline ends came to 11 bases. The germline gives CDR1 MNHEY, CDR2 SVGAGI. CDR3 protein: CASSYSSTGTYEQYF. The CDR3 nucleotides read TGTGCCAGCAGTTACTCCTCCACCGGAACCTACGAGCAGTACTTC.

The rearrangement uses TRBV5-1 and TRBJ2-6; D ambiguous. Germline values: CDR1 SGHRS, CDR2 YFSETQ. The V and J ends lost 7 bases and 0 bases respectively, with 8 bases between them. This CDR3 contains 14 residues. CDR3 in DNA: TGCGCCAGCGCCGACAACTCTGGGGCCAACGTCCTGACTTTC. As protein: CASADNSGANVLTF.

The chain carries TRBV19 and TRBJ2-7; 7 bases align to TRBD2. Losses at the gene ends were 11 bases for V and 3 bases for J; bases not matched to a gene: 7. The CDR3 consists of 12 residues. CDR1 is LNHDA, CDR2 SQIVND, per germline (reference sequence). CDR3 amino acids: CAPWEGYYEQYV. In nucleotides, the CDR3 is TGTGCCCCTTGGGAGGGGTACTACGAGCAGTACGTC.

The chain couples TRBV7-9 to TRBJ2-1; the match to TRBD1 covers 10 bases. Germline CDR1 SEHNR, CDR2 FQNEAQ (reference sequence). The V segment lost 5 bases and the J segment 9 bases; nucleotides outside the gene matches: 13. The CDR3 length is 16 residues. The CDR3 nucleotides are TGTGCCAGCAGCCGTGCCGGGACAGGGGTAGGCAGTGAGCAGTTCTTC. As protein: CASSRAGTGVGSEQFF.

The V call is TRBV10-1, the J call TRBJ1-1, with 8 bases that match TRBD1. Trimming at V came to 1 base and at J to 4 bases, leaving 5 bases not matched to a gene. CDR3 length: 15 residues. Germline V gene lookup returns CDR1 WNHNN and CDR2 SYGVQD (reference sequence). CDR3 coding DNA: TGCGCCAGCAGTGAGTATCAGGGGGCGCGCACTGAAGCTTTCTTT. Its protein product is CASSEYQGARTEAFF.

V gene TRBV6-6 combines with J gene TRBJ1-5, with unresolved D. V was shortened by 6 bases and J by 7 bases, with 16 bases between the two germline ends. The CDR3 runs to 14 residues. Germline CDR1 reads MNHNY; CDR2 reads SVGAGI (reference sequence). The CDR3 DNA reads TGTGCCAGCAGCCCGACGGACCGGGTGCAGCCCCAGCATTTT. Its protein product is CASSPTDRVQPQHF.

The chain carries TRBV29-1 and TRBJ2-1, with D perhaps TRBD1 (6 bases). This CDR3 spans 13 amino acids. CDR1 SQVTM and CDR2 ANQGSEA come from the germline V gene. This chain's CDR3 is CSVTGPGSNEQFF. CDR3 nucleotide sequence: TGCAGTGTAACAGGGCCCGGATCGAATGAGCAGTTCTTC.

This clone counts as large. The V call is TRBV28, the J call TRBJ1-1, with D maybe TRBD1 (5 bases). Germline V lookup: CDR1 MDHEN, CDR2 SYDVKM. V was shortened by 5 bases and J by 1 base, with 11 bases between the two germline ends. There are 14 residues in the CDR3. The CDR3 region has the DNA TGTGCCAGCAGTCTAGCAGGGACGAACACTGAAGCTTTCTTT. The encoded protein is CASSLAGTNTEAFF. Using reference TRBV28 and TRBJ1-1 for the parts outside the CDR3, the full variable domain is DVKVTQSSRYLVKRTGEKVFLECVQDMDHENMFWYRQDPGLGLRLIYFSYDVKMKEKGDIPEGYSVSREKKERFSLILESASTNQTSMYLCASSLAGTNTEAFFGQGTRLTVV.

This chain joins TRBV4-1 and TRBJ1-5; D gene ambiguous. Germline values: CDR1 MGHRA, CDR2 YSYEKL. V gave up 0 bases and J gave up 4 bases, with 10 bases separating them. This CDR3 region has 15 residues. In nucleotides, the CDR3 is TGCGCCAGCAGCCAAGAGCAGCAGGATAATCAGCCCCAGCATTTT. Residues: CASSQEQQDNQPQHF.

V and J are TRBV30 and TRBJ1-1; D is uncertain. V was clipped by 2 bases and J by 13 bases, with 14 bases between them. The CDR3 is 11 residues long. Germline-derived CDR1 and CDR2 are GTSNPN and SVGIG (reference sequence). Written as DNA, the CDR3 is TGTGCCTGGAGTACCATGGGAGGGTTTTTCTTT. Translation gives CAWSTMGGFFF.

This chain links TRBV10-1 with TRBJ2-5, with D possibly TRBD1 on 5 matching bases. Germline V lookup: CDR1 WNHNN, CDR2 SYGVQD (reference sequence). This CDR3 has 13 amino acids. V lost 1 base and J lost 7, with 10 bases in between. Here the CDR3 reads CASSELRGGTQYF. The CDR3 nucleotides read TGCGCCAGCAGTGAGTTAAGGGGTGGGACCCAGTACTTC.

This chain's CDR3 is CASSFLATDTQYF. DNA for the CDR3: TGTGCCAGCAGTTTCCTAGCTACAGATACGCAGTATTTT. The chain is built from TRBV27 and TRBJ2-3, with a weak D call TRBD2 (5 bases). The CDR3 loop spans 13 amino acids. Germline CDR1 is MNHEY and CDR2 is SMNVEV (reference sequence). Trimming removed 3 bases at V and 3 bases at J, with 7 bases between.

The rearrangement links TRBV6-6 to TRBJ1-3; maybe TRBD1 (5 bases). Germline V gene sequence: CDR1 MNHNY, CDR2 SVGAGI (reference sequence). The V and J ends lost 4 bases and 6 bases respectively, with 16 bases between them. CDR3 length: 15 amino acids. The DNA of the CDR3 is TGTGCCAGCAGTTTCTCAGGGATGCCTGAAAACACCATATATTTT. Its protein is CASSFSGMPENTIYF.

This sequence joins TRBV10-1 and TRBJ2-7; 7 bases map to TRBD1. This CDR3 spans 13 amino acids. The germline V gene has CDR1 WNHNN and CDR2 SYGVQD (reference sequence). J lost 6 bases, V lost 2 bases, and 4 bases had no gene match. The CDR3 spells CASSEPYRGEQYF. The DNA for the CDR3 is TGCGCCAGCAGTGAGCCCTACAGGGGCGAGCAGTACTTC.

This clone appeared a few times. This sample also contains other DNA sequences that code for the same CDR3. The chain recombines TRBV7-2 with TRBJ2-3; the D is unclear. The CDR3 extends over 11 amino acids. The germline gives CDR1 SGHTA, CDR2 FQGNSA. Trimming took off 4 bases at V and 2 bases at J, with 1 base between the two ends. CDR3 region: CASSYTDTQYF. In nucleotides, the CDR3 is TGTGCCAGCAGCTACACAGATACGCAGTATTTT.

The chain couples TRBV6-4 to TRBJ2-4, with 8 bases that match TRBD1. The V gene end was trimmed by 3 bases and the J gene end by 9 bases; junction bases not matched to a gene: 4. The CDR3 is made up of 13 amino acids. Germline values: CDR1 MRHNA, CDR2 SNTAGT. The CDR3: CASSDQGAGIQYF. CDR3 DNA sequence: TGTGCCAGCAGTGATCAGGGGGCGGGCATTCAGTACTTC.

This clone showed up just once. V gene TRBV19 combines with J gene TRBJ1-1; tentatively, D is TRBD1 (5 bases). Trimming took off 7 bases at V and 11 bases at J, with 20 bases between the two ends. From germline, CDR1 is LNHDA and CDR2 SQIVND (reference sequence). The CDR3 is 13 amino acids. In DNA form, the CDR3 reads TGTGCCAGTACCCGCCAGGGAGATCAGGATGCTTTCTTT. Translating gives CASTRQGDQDAFF.